This is a list of T cell receptor beta chains from one sample in a study of sequential checkpoint blockade in melanoma. Some clones are missing from TCRdb's copy, which holds only in-frame ones; the method was immunoSEQ multiplex PCR. The sample has approximately 28,000 clones; around 80% are singletons. The sequences come from CD8+ T cells sorted from blood (inferred from file names), collected from a patient given nivolumab and ipilimumab in sequence. Receptor source: a human donor with melanoma. Both conserved end residues are part of each CDR3.

>TRBV28|TRBJ1-1
CASRPVMNTEAFF
>TRBV21-1|TRBJ1-6
CASSRQVSSYNSPLHF
>TRBV5-4|TRBJ2-7
CASSLGTSGAYEQYF
>TRBV4-3|TRBJ2-1
CASSQVAGGPYEQFF
>TRBV7-8|TRBJ1-1
CASSSGTGSTEAFF
>TRBV13|-
CASSLRDSYEQYF
>TRBV10-1|TRBJ2-7
CASSDFYEQYF
>TRBV7-7|TRBJ2-5
CASSPTSGEVETQYF
>TRBV2|TRBJ1-1
CASKIAGFGEAFF
>TRBV7-9|TRBJ2-1
CASSPVRGGYNEQFF
>TRBV4-1|TRBJ1-1
CASSQDLRGLAEAFF
>TRBV5-5|TRBJ1-1
CASSLTGVPTEAFF
>TRBV6-7|TRBJ2-4
CASSYPFTGGRGAKNIQYF
>TRBV19|TRBJ1-2
CASSIGPGISGYTF
>TRBV21-1|TRBJ2-7
CASSNKPRVPYYEQYF
>TRBV6-1|TRBJ1-3
CASSEELGGPGNTIYF
>TRBV19|TRBJ1-3
CASIPPRAHGNTIYF
>TRBV7-9|TRBJ1-4
CASTQGVGDEKLFF
>TRBV6-4|TRBJ2-2
CASSEGGNAGELFF
>TRBV28|TRBJ2-7
CASSPREGIDEQYF
>TRBV21-1|TRBJ1-2
CAAMRGGGGYTF
>TRBV28|TRBJ2-7
CASSFSIRGPSYEQYF
>TRBV19|TRBJ2-3
CASSIALAGGTDTQYF
>TRBV27|TRBJ2-5
CASSLSSGGSQETQYF
>TRBV7-6|TRBJ2-1
CASSSRDRVYNEQFF
>TRBV6-5|TRBJ2-2
CASSGRETGELFF
>TRBV6-4|TRBJ2-1
CASSAGPSGSYNEQFF
>TRBV27|TRBJ2-5
CASSAGPQETQYF
>TRBV4-1|TRBJ1-1
CASSQTTGTTEAFF
>TRBV4-3|TRBJ1-2
CASSQPGSYGYTF
>TRBV28|TRBJ1-1
CASSLGGPNTEAFF
>TRBV7-2|TRBJ2-1
CASSGGGRVYNEQFF
>TRBV28|TRBJ2-1
CASSFSLAELSYNEQFF
>TRBV2|TRBJ2-3
CASSEAGDRETDTQYF
>TRBV4-2|TRBJ1-2
CASSQEAYYGYTF
>TRBV7-6|TRBJ1-4
CASSPPGDEKLFF
>TRBV5-8|TRBJ2-5
CASSFGLAGGPGETQYF
>TRBV7-8|TRBJ2-7
CASSPRGSGSPYEQYF
>TRBV7-2|TRBJ2-1
CASSQLSGGAVDEQFF
>TRBV2|TRBJ2-4
CASSEKGSGLIQYF
>TRBV4-1|TRBJ2-7
CASSQEGDGGPYEQYF
>TRBV7-9|TRBJ2-7
CASSSHGEQYF
>TRBV9|TRBJ1-5
CASSPGGAGQPQHF
>TRBV29-1|TRBJ1-2
CSVESRYGYTF
>TRBV10-3|TRBJ1-2
CASGANYGYTF
>TRBV4-3|TRBJ2-4
CASSQDRTSGSIIQYF
>TRBV7-2|TRBJ1-2
CASSLYGLYGYTF
>TRBV4-1|TRBJ2-1
CASSQNLGTEQFF
>TRBV19|TRBJ1-4
CASQATATNEKLFF
>TRBV21-1|TRBJ2-2
CATSCEPNTGELFF
>TRBV29-1|TRBJ1-1
CSVEDNRREAFF
>TRBV6-4|TRBJ2-3
CASSDSPSDTQYF
>TRBV9|TRBJ2-7
CASSVGRGSRNQNEQYF
>TRBV9|TRBJ2-7
CASTPGQGNYEQYF
>TRBV4-3|TRBJ1-4
CASSQDWRGGGWEKLFF
>TRBV6-1|TRBJ1-2
CASRDVAAGGYTF
>TRBV28|TRBJ2-7
CASSSRSGIDEQYF
>TRBV6-6|TRBJ2-1
CASSLLDNEQFF
>TRBV27|TRBJ1-1
CASSFTGASEAFF